This T cell receptor (beta chain) originates from a study of T cells in Graves' hyperthyroidism and ophthalmopathy. This clonotype came up many times. Amplified regions were TCR beta CDR3 sequences from RNA transcripts. The HTBI primer set served for first-round RT-PCR of the TCR CDR3. Each CDR3 protein is one row after TCRdb ran MiXCR on the multiplex PCR reads. The top ten clones hold about a third of a sample with hundreds of thousands of distinct CDR3 sequences, 35% of them seen once. V shed 6 bases and J shed 4 bases, with 12 bases lying between them. Germline V gene data show CDR1 as LNHDA and CDR2 as SQIVND (reference sequence). The CDR3 runs to 13 residues.

The sequence was obtained from a woman between 35 and 50 years old with Graves' hyperthyroidism. The sample taken for sequencing was blood. The chain employs TRBV19 and TRBJ1-2; possibly TRBD1 for D (5 bases). The CDR3 reads CASSLTGTYGYTF. The CDR3 DNA follows: TGTGCCAGTAGCCTAACCGGGACCTATGGCTACACCTTC. Filled out from reference TRBV19 and TRBJ1-2, the complete variable domain reads DGGITQSPKYLFRKEGQNVTLSCEQNLNHDAMYWYRQDPGQGLRLIYYSQIVNDFQKGDIAEGYSVSREKKESFPLTVTSAQKNPTAFYLCASSLTGTYGYTFGSGTRLTVV.